This T cell receptor (beta chain) was recorded in a study of blood T cell repertoires in COVID-19. Study context: COVID-19 samples from acute and convalescent phases originated in the United States, Italy and Spain.

In the authors' methods: Reference gene primer amplification in the assay estimated nucleated cell counts. Repertoires were generated with immunoSEQ multiplex PCR, while TCRdb's copy carries only in-frame clones and drops some. The V and J calls and clone size are taken from that table; D and trimming were inferred from the DNA. The sample records 240,000 or so clones, over 70% being singletons. V lost 5 bases and J lost 9; bases outside the gene matches: 4. The CDR3 consists of 14 residues. CDR1 and CDR2 (germline): MRHNA, SNTAGT. Specimen: peripheral blood. The chain uses TRBV6-4 and TRBJ2-1, with TRBD2 identical over 13 bases. This sequence was found in an elderly woman with acute or convalescent COVID-19. This CDR3 reads CASSTSGGAAEQFF. In DNA form, the CDR3 reads TGTGCCAGCAGTACTAGCGGGGGGGCGGCTGAGCAGTTCTTC.